Each of the 3 T cell receptor beta chains below was sequenced from the same sample in a study of T cells in tuberculosis. Sequenced by immunoSEQ multiplex PCR; TCRdb stores in-frame clones only, minus some. The sample has over 40,000 clones; 90% to 95% are singletons. Sequencing was done on a sample of PBMCs. Receptors were obtained from a donor aged 10-30 years with latent tuberculosis or without tuberculosis infection.

The chain carries TRBV6-5 and TRBJ1-2; 11 bases are shared with TRBD1. Germline values: CDR1 MNHEY, CDR2 SVGAGI. V lost 6 bases to trimming and J lost 2 bases; unmatched junction nucleotides: 2. CDR3 length: 14 residues. The CDR3 is CASRWTGGNYGYTF. The CDR3 region has the DNA TGTGCCAGCAGATGGACAGGGGGCAACTATGGCTACACCTTC.

This rearrangement joins TRBV14 to TRBJ1-2, with 8 bases identical to TRBD1. V gave up 0 bases and J gave up 6 bases; unmatched junction bases: 9. Germline V gives CDR1 SGHDN, CDR2 FVKESK. The CDR3 is 16 amino acids. The CDR3 DNA follows: TGTGCCAGCAGCCAAGATCTGGCAGGGGGCGCAGATGGCTACACCTTC. This sequence encodes CASSQDLAGGADGYTF. Based on the CDR3 plus reference TRBV14 and TRBJ1-2, the full variable domain is EAGVTQFPSHSVIEKGQTVTLRCDPISGHDNLYWYRRVMGKEIKFLLHFVKESKQDESGMPNNRFLAERTGGTYSTLKVQPAELEDSGVYFCASSQDLAGGADGYTFGSGTRLTVV.

CDR3 amino acids: CASRARQGPGTGELFF. CDR3 in DNA: TGTGCCAGCAGAGCACGACAGGGGCCGGGCACCGGGGAGCTGTTTTTT. The chain has TRBV5-5 and TRBJ2-2; TRBD1 matches at 8 bases. Per the germline V gene, CDR1 is SGHKS and CDR2 is YYEKEE (reference sequence). This CDR3 is 16 amino acids long. The trim removed 5 bases at V and 4 bases at J, leaving 10 bases unmatched.